Listed below are T cell receptor beta chains from one sample, sequenced in a study of post-analysis software for immune sequencing data. TCRdb recomputed calls from the PCR reads with MiXCR, one row per CDR3 protein. The sample shows roughly 620,000 distinct CDR3 sequences, around 47% of them seen only once. The sample comprised blood. The source of these receptors is a girl aged 5 to 17 with multiple sclerosis. Both conserved end residues are part of each CDR3. The D gene is left open where the match is weak. Rows may omit the clone size; those that give it use once, few, many or a size class.

v_call	j_call	clone_size	d_call	cdr3_aa	cdr3_nt
TRBV5-1	TRBJ1-1	-	TRBD1	CASSLTGQGSEAFF	TGCGCCAGCAGCTTGACGGGACAGGGCTCTGAAGCTTTCTTT
TRBV12-3/TRBV12-4	TRBJ2-3	-	TRBD2	CASSRTSGRTDTQYF	TGTGCCAGCAGTCGGACTAGCGGGAGAACAGATACGCAGTATTTT
TRBV30	TRBJ1-2	-	-	CAWTQGNGYTF	TGTGCCTGGACTCAGGGGAATGGCTACACCTTC
TRBV10-3	TRBJ2-5	-	-	CAISGMAGREETQYF	TGTGCCATCAGTGGTATGGCAGGGCGGGAAGAGACCCAGTACTTC
TRBV12-3/TRBV12-4	TRBJ1-6	-	TRBD1	CASSSYDDRGLKSPLHF	TGTGCCAGCAGTTCCTACGATGACAGGGGGTTGAAATCACCCCTCCACTTT
TRBV21-1	TRBJ2-3	-	-	CARRKRLTPFTDTQYF	TGTGCCAGACGAAAACGCCTCACCCCTTTCACAGATACGCAGTATTTT
TRBV6-5	TRBJ2-1	few	-	CASRTTTDEQFF	TGTGCCAGCAGAACGACAACAGACGAGCAGTTCTTC
TRBV7-9	TRBJ1-2	-	-	CASSFSTGTAMGYTF	TGTGCCAGCAGCTTTAGTACAGGGACGGCTATGGGCTACACCTTC
TRBV7-9	TRBJ2-5	-	TRBD1	CASTRDRGLQETQYF	TGTGCCAGCACCCGGGACAGGGGACTCCAAGAGACCCAGTACTTC
TRBV6-1	TRBJ1-2	-	-	CASSEIGDYGYTF	TGTGCCAGCAGTGAAATAGGAGATTATGGCTACACCTTC
TRBV7-2	TRBJ2-5	-	-	CASRSSLNEKTQYF	TGTGCCAGCAGGAGTTCTTTGAACGAGAAGACCCAGTACTTC
TRBV15	TRBJ2-5	-	-	CATSGIGIGQETQYF	TGTGCCACCAGCGGGATAGGGATAGGACAAGAGACCCAGTACTTC
TRBV7-6	TRBJ1-2	-	-	CASSDPGGGYTF	TGTGCCAGCAGCGACCCCGGGGGAGGCTACACCTTC
TRBV12-3/TRBV12-4	TRBJ1-2	many	TRBD1	CASSSTGGGGLYGYTF	TGTGCCAGCAGCTCGACAGGGGGCGGGGGCCTCTATGGCTACACCTTC
TRBV5-1	TRBJ2-1	few	TRBD2	CASSVAGGKHNEQFF	TGCGCCAGCAGTGTGGCGGGGGGCAAACACAATGAGCAGTTCTTC
TRBV5-1	TRBJ2-1	-	TRBD2	CASSLGTSGGPYSSYNEQFF	TGCGCCAGCAGCCTTGGGACTAGCGGGGGCCCCTATAGCTCCTACAATGAGCAGTTCTTC
TRBV12-3/TRBV12-4	TRBJ1-2	few	-	CASRTGTAYGYTF	TGTGCCAGCAGAACCGGGACCGCGTATGGCTACACCTTC
TRBV5-1	TRBJ2-3	few	TRBD2	CASTRGVLASGTDTQYF	TGCGCCAGCACCCGGGGGGTGTTGGCTAGCGGGACAGATACGCAGTATTTT
TRBV29-1	TRBJ2-7	few	-	CSVDRGANEQYF	TGCAGCGTTGATCGGGGGGCCAACGAGCAGTACTTC
TRBV20-1	TRBJ1-2	-	-	CSAFPGRVYGYTF	TGCAGTGCTTTTCCCGGACGTGTGTATGGCTACACCTTC
TRBV10-3	TRBJ1-1	-	TRBD1	CLTLRGTGDTEAFF	TGTCTCACCCTCCGCGGGACAGGGGACACTGAAGCTTTCTTT
TRBV7-8	TRBJ2-1	-	TRBD2	CASSLVWTSDGEQFF	TGTGCCAGCAGCTTAGTCTGGACTAGCGACGGTGAGCAGTTCTTC
TRBV27	TRBJ2-7	-	-	CASSQLRGKGEQYF	TGTGCCAGCAGTCAACTGAGGGGCAAGGGCGAGCAGTACTTC
TRBV5-1	TRBJ1-2	-	TRBD1	CASSDGSRDSSYGYTF	TGCGCCAGCAGCGACGGGAGCCGGGACAGTTCGTATGGCTACACCTTC
TRBV5-8	TRBJ1-4	once	-	CASSFSRRTNDKLFF	TGTGCCAGCAGCTTCTCCAGGAGAACTAATGACAAACTGTTTTTT
TRBV12-3/TRBV12-4	TRBJ1-1	-	TRBD1	CASSWGQISEAFF	TGTGCCAGCAGCTGGGGACAGATCAGCGAAGCTTTCTTT
TRBV6-6	TRBJ1-1	-	-	CASSPHYDTNSEAFF	TGTGCCAGCAGTCCTCACTACGACACCAATTCTGAAGCTTTCTTT
TRBV12-5	TRBJ1-5	-	-	CASGWGLPNQPQHF	TGTGCTAGTGGTTGGGGACTACCCAATCAGCCCCAGCATTTT
TRBV29-1	TRBJ1-3	-	-	CSGQAPGNTIYF	TGCAGCGGACAGGCACCAGGAAACACCATATATTTT
TRBV6-2/TRBV6-3	TRBJ1-2	-	-	CASSFGSEGYTF	TGTGCCAGCAGTTTCGGTTCGGAAGGCTACACCTTC
TRBV4-1	TRBJ1-5	-	-	CASSQVSYPGQWASNQPQHF	TGCGCCAGCAGCCAAGTGAGTTACCCTGGACAGTGGGCGAGCAATCAGCCCCAGCATTTT
TRBV12-3/TRBV12-4	TRBJ2-5	few	-	CASSFSGAGETQYF	TGTGCCAGCAGTTTTTCAGGGGCAGGGGAGACCCAGTACTTC
TRBV20-1	TRBJ2-7	-	-	CSALLSPEQYF	TGCAGTGCCCTCCTAAGTCCCGAGCAGTACTTC